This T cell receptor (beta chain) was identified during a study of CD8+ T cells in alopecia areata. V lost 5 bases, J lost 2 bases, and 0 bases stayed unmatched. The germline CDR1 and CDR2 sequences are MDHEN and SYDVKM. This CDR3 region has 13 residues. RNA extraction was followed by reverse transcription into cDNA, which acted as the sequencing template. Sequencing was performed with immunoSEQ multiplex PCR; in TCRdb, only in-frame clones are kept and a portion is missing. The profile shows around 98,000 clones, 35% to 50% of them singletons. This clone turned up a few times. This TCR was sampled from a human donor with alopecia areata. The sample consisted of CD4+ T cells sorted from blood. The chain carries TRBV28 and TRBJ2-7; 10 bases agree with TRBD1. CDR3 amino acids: CASSDRGPYEQYF. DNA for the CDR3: TGTGCCAGCAGTGACAGGGGGCCCTACGAGCAGTACTTC.